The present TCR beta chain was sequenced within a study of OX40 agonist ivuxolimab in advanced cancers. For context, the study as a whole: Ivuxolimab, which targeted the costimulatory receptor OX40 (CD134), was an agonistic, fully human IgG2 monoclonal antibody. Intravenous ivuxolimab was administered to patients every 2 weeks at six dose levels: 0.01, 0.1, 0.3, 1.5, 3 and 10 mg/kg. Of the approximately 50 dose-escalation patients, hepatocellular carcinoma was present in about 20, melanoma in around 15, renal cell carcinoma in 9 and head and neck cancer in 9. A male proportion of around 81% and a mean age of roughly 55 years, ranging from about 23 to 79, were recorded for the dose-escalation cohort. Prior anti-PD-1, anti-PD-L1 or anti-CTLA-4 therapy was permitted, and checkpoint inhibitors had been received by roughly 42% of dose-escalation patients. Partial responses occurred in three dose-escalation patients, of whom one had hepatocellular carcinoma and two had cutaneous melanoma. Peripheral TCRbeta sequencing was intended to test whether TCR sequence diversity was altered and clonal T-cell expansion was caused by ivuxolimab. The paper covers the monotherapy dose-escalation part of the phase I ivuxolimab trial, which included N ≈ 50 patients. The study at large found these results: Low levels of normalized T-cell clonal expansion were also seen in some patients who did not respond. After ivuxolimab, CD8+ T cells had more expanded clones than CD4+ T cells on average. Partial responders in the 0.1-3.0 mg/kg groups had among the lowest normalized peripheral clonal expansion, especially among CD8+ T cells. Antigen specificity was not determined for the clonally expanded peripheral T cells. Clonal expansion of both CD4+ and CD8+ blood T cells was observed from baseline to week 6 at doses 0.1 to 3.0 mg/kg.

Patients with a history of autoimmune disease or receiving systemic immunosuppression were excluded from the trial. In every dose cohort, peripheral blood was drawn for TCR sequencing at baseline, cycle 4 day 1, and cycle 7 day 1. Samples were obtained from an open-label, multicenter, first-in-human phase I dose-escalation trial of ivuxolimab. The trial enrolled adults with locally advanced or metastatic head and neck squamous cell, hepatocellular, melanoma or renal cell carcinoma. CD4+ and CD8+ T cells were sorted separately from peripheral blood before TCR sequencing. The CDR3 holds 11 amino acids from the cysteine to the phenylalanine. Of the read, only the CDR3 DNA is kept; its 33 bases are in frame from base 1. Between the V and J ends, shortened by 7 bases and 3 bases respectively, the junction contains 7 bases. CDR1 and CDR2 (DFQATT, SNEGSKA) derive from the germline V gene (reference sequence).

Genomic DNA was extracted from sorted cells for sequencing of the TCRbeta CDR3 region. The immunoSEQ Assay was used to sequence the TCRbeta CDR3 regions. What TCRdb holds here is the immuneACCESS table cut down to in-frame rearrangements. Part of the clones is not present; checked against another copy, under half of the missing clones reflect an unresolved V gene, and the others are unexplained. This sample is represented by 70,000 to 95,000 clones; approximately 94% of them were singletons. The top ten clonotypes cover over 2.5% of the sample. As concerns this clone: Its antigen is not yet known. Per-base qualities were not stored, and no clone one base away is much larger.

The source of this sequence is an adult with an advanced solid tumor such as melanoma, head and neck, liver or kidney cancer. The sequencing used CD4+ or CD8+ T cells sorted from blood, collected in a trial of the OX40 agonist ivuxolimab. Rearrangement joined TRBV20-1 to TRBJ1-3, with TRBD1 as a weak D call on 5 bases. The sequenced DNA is TGCAGTGAAGACAGTGGAAACACCATATATTTT. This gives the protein CSEDSGNTIYF.